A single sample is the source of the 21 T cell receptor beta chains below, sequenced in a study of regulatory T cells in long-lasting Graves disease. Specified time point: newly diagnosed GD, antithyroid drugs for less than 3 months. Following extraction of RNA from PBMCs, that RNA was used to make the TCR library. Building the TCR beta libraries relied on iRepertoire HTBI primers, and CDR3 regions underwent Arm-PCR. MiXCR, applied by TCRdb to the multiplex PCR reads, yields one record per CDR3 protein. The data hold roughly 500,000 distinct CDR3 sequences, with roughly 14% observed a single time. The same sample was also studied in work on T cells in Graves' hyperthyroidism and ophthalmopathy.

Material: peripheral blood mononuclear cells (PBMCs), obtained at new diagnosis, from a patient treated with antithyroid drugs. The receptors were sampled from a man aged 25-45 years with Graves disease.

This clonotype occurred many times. CDR3 sequence (DNA): TGTGCCAGCAGCCAAGAACTGGGGCGCTCCTACGAGCAGTACTTC. Its translation is CASSQELGRSYEQYF. The chain has TRBV3-1 and TRBJ2-7; maybe TRBD1 (5 bases). V was shortened by 0 bases and J by 0 bases, with 9 bases between the two germline ends. Germline V CDR1 and CDR2: LGHDT, YNNKEL (reference sequence). CDR3 length: 15 amino acids.

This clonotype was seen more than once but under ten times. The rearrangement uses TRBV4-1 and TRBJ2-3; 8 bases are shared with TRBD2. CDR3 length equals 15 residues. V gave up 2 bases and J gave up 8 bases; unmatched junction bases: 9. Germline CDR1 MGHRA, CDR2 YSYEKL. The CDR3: CASSQSSGGPSTQYF. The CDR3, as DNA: TGCGCCAGCAGCCAAAGTTCGGGAGGGCCGAGTACGCAGTATTTT.

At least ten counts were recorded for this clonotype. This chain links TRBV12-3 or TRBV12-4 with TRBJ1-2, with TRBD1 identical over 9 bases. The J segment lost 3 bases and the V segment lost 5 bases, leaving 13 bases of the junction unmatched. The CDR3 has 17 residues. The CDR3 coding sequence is TGTGCCAGCAGTCCTACCGCCGGGACAGGGAAAGACTATGGCTACACCTTC. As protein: CASSPTAGTGKDYGYTF.

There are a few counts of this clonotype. In nucleotides, the CDR3 is TGTGCCAGCAGCGCATGGACGGGCGGGGAGCTGTTTTTT. Translated, it gives CASSAWTGGELFF. The gene calls are TRBV7-9 and TRBJ2-2; D gene ambiguous. The CDR3 is 13 amino acids. Germline CDR1 and CDR2: SEHNR and FQNEAQ (reference sequence). V lost 5 bases to trimming and J lost 7 bases, with 11 bases between them. Supplemented by reference TRBV7-9 and TRBJ2-2, the full variable domain reads DTGVSQNPRHKITKRGQNVTFRCDPISEHNRLYWYRQTLGQGPEFLTYFQNEAQLEKSRLLSDRFSAERPKGSFSTLEIQRTEQGDSAMYLCASSAWTGGELFFGEGSRLTVL.

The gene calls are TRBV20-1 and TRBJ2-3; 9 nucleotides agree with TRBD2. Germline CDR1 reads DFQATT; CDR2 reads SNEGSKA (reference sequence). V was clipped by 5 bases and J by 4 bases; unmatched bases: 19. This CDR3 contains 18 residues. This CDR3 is CSAGGGQEAGGRPDTQYF. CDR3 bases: TGCAGTGCTGGGGGGGGGCAGGAGGCGGGAGGGCGACCAGATACGCAGTATTTT.

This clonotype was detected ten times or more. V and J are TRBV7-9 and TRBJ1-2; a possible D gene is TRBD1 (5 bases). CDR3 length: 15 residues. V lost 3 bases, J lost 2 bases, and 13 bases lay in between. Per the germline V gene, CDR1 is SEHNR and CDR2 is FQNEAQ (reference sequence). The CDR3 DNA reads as TGTGCCAGCAGCTTTCTTTCCGGGACCAACTATGGCTACACCTTC. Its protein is CASSFLSGTNYGYTF.

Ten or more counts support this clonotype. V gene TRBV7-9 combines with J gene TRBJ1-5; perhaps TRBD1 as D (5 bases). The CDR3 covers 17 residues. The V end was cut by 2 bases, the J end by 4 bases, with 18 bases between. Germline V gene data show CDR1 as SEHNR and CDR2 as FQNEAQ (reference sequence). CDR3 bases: TGTGCCAGCAGCTTACCGCCTCCGGGACGGCGGAATCAGCCCCAGCATTTT. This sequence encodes CASSLPPPGRRNQPQHF.

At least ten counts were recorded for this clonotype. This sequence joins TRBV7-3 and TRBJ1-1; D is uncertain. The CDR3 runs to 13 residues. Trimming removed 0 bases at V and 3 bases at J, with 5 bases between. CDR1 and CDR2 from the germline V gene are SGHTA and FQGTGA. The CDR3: CASSLTLYTEAFF. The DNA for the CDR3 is TGTGCCAGCAGCTTAACGTTGTACACTGAAGCTTTCTTT.

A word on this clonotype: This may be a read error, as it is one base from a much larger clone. The CDR3: CATSESQSTRQFF. CDR3 coding DNA: TGTGCCACCAGTGAGTCACAGAGTACAAGGCAGTTCTTC. This chain uses TRBV24-1 with TRBJ2-1; D gene uncertain. The CDR3 is 13 amino acids. Trimming pared 4 bases from V and 12 bases from J, leaving 15 bases between. Germline lookup yields CDR1 KGHDR and CDR2 SFDVKD.

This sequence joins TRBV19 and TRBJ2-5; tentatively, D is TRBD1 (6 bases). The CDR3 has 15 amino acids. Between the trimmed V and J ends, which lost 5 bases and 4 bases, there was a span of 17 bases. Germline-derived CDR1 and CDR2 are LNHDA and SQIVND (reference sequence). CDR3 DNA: TGTGCCAGTAGTTCGGACAGACGCACAAGAGAGACCCAGTACTTC. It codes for CASSSDRRTRETQYF.

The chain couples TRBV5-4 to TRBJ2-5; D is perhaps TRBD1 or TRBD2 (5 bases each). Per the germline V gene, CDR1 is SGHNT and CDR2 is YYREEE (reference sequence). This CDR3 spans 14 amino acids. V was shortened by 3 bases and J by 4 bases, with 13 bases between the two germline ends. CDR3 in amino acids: CASSSAWGSETQYF. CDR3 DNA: TGTGCCAGCAGCTCAGCTTGGGGGTCAGAGACCCAGTACTTC.

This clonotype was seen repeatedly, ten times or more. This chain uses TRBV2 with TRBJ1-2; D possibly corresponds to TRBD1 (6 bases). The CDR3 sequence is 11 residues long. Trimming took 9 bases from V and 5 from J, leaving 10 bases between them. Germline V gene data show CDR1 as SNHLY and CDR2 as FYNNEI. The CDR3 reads CARGAQYGYTF. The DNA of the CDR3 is TGTGCCAGGGGGGCGCAGTATGGCTACACCTTC.

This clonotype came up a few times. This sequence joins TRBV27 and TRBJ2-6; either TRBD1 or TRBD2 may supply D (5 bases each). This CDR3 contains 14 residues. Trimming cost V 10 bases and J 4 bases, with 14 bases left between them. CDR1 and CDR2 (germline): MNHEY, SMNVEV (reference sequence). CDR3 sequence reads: CATMGVRGANVLTF. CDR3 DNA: TGTGCCACTATGGGGGTAAGAGGGGCCAACGTCCTGACTTTC.

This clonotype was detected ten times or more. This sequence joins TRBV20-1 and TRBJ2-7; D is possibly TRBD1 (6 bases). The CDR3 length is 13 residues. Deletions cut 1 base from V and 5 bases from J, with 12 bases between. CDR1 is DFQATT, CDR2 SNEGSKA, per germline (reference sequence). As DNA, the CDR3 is TGCAGTGCTAGAGCCGGGACAAACAACGAGCAGTACTTC. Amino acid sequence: CSARAGTNNEQYF.

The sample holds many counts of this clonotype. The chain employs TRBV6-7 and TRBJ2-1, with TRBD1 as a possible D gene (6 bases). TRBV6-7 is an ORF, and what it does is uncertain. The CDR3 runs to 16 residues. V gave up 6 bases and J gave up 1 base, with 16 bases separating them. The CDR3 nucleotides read TGTGCCAGCAGCCCAAAGGGGCAGGGGTCCTACAATGAGCAGTTCTTC. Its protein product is CASSPKGQGSYNEQFF.

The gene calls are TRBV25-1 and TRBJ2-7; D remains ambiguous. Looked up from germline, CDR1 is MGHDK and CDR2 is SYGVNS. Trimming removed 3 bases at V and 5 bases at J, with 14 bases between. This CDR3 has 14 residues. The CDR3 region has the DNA TGTGCCAGCAGTGAGTCGGAAGGGATCCACGAGCAGTACTTC. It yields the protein CASSESEGIHEQYF.

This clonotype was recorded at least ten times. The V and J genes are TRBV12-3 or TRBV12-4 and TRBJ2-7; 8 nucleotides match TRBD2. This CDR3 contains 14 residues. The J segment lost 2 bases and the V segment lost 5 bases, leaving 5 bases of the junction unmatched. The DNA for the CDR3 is TGTGCCAGCAGTCTACTAGCGGCCGCCTACGAGCAGTACTTC. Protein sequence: CASSLLAAAYEQYF.

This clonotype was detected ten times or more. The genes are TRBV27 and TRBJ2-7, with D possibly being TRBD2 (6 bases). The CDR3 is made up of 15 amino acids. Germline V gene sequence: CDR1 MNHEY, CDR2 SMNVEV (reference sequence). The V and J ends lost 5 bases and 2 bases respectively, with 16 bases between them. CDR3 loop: CASSLPGTSTYEQYF. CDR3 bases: TGTGCCAGCAGTCTCCCAGGGACTTCCACCTACGAGCAGTACTTC.

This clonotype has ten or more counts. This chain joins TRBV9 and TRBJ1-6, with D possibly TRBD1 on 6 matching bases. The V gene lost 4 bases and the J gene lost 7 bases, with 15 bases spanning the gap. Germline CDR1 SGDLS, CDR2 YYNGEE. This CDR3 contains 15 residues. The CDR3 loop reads CASSLMGADNSPLHF. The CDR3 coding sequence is TGTGCCAGCAGCCTCATGGGGGCAGACAATTCACCCCTCCACTTT.

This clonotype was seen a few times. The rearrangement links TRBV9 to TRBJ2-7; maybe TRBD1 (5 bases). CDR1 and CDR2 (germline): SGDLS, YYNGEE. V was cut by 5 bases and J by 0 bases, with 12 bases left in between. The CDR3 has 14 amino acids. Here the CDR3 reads CASSGAGDSYEQYF. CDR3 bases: TGTGCCAGCAGTGGGGCCGGCGACTCCTACGAGCAGTACTTC.

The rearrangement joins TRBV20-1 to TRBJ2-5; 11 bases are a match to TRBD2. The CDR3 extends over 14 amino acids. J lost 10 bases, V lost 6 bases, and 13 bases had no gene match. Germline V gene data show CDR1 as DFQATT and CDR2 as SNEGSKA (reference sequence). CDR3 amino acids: CSAPGLADLGNQYF. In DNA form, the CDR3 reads TGCAGTGCGCCGGGACTAGCGGACCTGGGGAACCAGTACTTC.